One and the same sample provided the 19 T cell receptor beta chains below, sequenced in a study of shared clonotypes between healthy human individuals. TCRdb keeps only in-frame clones here, not all; method: immunoSEQ multiplex PCR. The data hold millions of clones, with roughly 94% observed a single time. The specimen was naive CD4+ T cells sorted from blood. Subset indicated: CD45RA+ positively selected. The source is a man aged 18 to 29 in good health.

This clone was recorded a few times. Other DNA sequences within the sample encode an identical CDR3. J is TRBJ1-5 and V is TRBV30; no clear D gene. There are 13 residues in the CDR3. The V end lost 2 bases, the J end lost 4 bases, and 9 bases lay between the germline ends. The germline gives CDR1 GTSNPN, CDR2 SVGIG (reference sequence). DNA for the CDR3: TGTGCCTGGAGTAGCAGCCTTAATCAGCCCCAGCATTTT. Its translation: CAWSSSLNQPQHF.

V usage is TRBV27 and J usage is TRBJ2-7; TRBD2 agrees at 9 bases. CDR3 length: 16 amino acids. With 0 bases clipped from V and 3 bases from J, the junction kept 6 bases outside the gene matches. The germline V gene has CDR1 MNHEY and CDR2 SMNVEV (reference sequence). The CDR3 protein is CASSLSGLAPNYEQYF. In nucleotides, the CDR3 is TGTGCCAGCAGTTTATCCGGACTAGCGCCAAACTACGAGCAGTACTTC.

V usage is TRBV28 and J usage is TRBJ1-2, with no clear D. The germline gives CDR1 MDHEN, CDR2 SYDVKM. Trimming removed 6 bases at V and 4 bases at J, with 9 bases between. The CDR3 runs 12 residues. DNA for the CDR3: TGTGCCAGCAGCCAGGCCTCCTATGGCTACACCTTC. Its protein is CASSQASYGYTF.

The chain uses TRBV6-1 and TRBJ1-1; D is uncertain. The CDR3 sequence is 12 residues long. Germline V gene lookup returns CDR1 MNHNS and CDR2 SASEGT. The V gene lost 6 bases and the J gene lost 5 bases, with 10 bases spanning the gap. CDR3 amino acids: CASSPGRTEAFF. The DNA for the CDR3 is TGTGCCAGCAGCCCCGGACGGACTGAAGCTTTCTTT.

The CDR3 coding sequence is TGTGCCAGCGCCTCTCCGGGTCTAAACACTGAAGCTTTCTTT. Its protein is CASASPGLNTEAFF. The chain combines TRBV28 with TRBJ1-1, with D unresolved. The germline V and J ends were trimmed by 8 bases and 2 bases, with 15 bases remaining between them. In germline, CDR1 is MDHEN, CDR2 SYDVKM. The CDR3 is 14 amino acids. The variable domain in full, completed from reference TRBV28 and TRBJ1-1, reads DVKVTQSSRYLVKRTGEKVFLECVQDMDHENMFWYRQDPGLGLRLIYFSYDVKMKEKGDIPEGYSVSREKKERFSLILESASTNQTSMYLCASASPGLNTEAFFGQGTRLTVV.

The chain combines TRBV7-2 with TRBJ1-4; TRBD1 matches 7 bases. CDR1 is SGHTA, CDR2 FQGNSA, per germline. V lost 5 bases to trimming and J lost 8 bases; unmatched junction nucleotides: 14. The CDR3 has 16 residues. The CDR3 bases are TGTGCCAGCAGCCCGAGCGGGAGACAGGGAGGAGAAAAACTGTTTTTT. This translates into CASSPSGRQGGEKLFF.

A remark on this clone: The same CDR3 arises from other DNA sequences in this sample as well. The gene calls are TRBV9 and TRBJ1-2, with 7 bases matching TRBD1. This CDR3 is 13 amino acids long. CDR1 is SGDLS, CDR2 YYNGEE, per germline. V gave up 5 bases and J gave up 2 bases; unmatched junction bases: 3. The CDR3 DNA is TGTGCCAGCAGTGTGGACAGGAACTATGGCTACACCTTC. It translates to CASSVDRNYGYTF.

A word on this clone: A read error may produce the germline difference seen at one junction end. The chain carries TRBV6-6 and TRBJ1-6, with 9 bases fitting TRBD1. Germline V gene data show CDR1 as MNHNY and CDR2 as SVGAGI (reference sequence). The CDR3 is 15 amino acids. DNA for the CDR3: TGTGCCAGCACTTACGCCGACAGGGGGAATTCACCCCTCCACTTT. Protein product: CASTYADRGNSPLHF.

The gene calls are TRBV7-9 and TRBJ1-1; D not certain. Germline-derived CDR1 and CDR2 are SEHNR and FQNEAQ (reference sequence). The CDR3 spans 13 residues. Trimming stripped 1 base from V and 5 bases from J, with 8 bases between. CDR3 region: CASSLESTTEAFF. CDR3 nucleotides: TGTGCCAGCAGCTTAGAGTCGACAACTGAAGCTTTCTTT.

The V call is TRBV7-6, the J call TRBJ1-6, with a possible D match to TRBD1 (5 bases). The germline V gene has CDR1 SGHVS and CDR2 FNYEAQ. Trimming cost V 1 base and J 5 bases, with 21 bases left between them. This CDR3 comprises 19 residues. Here the CDR3 DNA reads TGTGCCAGCAGCTTAGATCCCCCCCCGCCCCGGGGGGATAATTCACCCCTCCACTTT. Protein: CASSLDPPPPRGDNSPLHF.

The chain combines TRBV6-5 with TRBJ1-4, with a weak D call TRBD1 (6 bases). CDR1 and CDR2 (germline): MNHEY, SVGAGI. V was trimmed by 5 bases and J by 1 base, leaving 11 bases between them. This CDR3 is built from 15 residues. CDR3 residues: CASSTTGLTNEKLFF. DNA for the CDR3: TGTGCCAGCAGTACAACAGGGTTAACTAATGAAAAACTGTTTTTT.

The chain links TRBV28 to TRBJ1-5, with 8 nucleotides matching TRBD1. Germline V CDR1 and CDR2: MDHEN, SYDVKM. There are 19 residues in the CDR3. Trimming cost V 1 base and J 0 bases; bases outside gene matches: 11. In nucleotides, the CDR3 is TGTGCCAGCAGTTTATCCTGGTTACAGGGGGTTATTAGCAATCAGCCCCAGCATTTT. As protein: CASSLSWLQGVISNQPQHF.

This chain connects TRBV29-1 to TRBJ2-3; weak D call: TRBD2 (6 bases). The germline V gene encodes CDR1 SQVTM and CDR2 ANQGSEA. V shed 7 bases and J shed 9 bases, with 17 bases lying between them. This CDR3 is built from 12 residues. The DNA for the CDR3 is TGCAGCGCCGAATCGACTAGTCTGACGCAGTATTTT. The encoded protein is CSAESTSLTQYF.

The chain combines TRBV5-6 with TRBJ2-4; TRBD2 agrees at 10 bases. Germline loops: CDR1 SGHDT, CDR2 YYEEEE. The J segment lost 0 bases and the V segment lost 0 bases, leaving 0 bases of the junction unmatched. CDR3 length: 16 residues. In DNA, the CDR3 is TGTGCCAGCAGCTTGGGACTAGCGGGAGCCAAAAACATTCAGTACTTC. This codes for CASSLGLAGAKNIQYF. The full variable domain, completed using reference TRBV5-6 and TRBJ2-4, is DAGVTQSPTHLIKTRGQQVTLRCSPKSGHDTVSWYQQALGQGPQFIFQYYEEEERQRGNFPDRFSGHQFPNYSSELNVNALLLGDSALYLCASSLGLAGAKNIQYFGAGTRLSVL.

The gene calls are TRBV18 and TRBJ1-6; D gene uncertain. The CDR3 loop spans 17 amino acids. CDR1 is KGHSH and CDR2 is LQKENI in the germline V gene. V dropped 2 bases and J dropped 9 bases, with 20 bases sitting between them. For the CDR3, the DNA is TGTGCCAGCTCACCAGGACGCTCTGGGAGGATGGGTTCACCCCTCCACTTT. Translating it yields CASSPGRSGRMGSPLHF.

The V and J genes are TRBV7-9 and TRBJ2-5, with 10 bases identical to TRBD1. The CDR3 is 15 amino acids. CDR1 and CDR2 (germline): SEHNR, FQNEAQ (reference sequence). Germline trimming cut 4 bases from V and 5 bases from J; bases unmatched to any gene: 7. The CDR3 is CASSSDRGFWETQYF. The CDR3 nucleotides are TGTGCCAGCAGCTCGGACAGGGGGTTTTGGGAGACCCAGTACTTC.

The chain couples TRBV5-4 to TRBJ1-2; D might be TRBD1 (6 bases). V gave up 6 bases and J gave up 3 bases, with 15 bases separating them. Germline V gene lookup returns CDR1 SGHNT and CDR2 YYREEE (reference sequence). There are 14 residues in the CDR3. The CDR3 DNA reads TGTGCCAGCAACACAGGGTGGGGGGACTATGGCTACACCTTC. This codes for CASNTGWGDYGYTF.

The chain carries TRBV6-5 and TRBJ2-5; D perhaps matches TRBD1 (6 bases). The germline V and J ends were trimmed by 5 bases and 4 bases, with 17 bases remaining between them. This CDR3 region has 15 residues. Germline-derived CDR1 and CDR2 are MNHEY and SVGAGI. CDR3 DNA: TGTGCCAGCAGTAGCAGGCCAGGGGAAAGAGAGACCCAGTACTTC. This gives the protein CASSSRPGERETQYF.

This clone was seen a few times. Other nucleotide sequences in the sample specify the same CDR3. The J gene is TRBJ1-3, the V gene TRBV5-1; tentatively, D is TRBD1 (5 bases). Trimming cost V 0 bases and J 0 bases, with 7 bases left between them. CDR1 and CDR2 (germline): SGHRS, YFSETQ. This CDR3 has 15 amino acids. The chain's CDR3 is CASSLGQNSGNTIYF. In nucleotides, the CDR3 is TGCGCCAGCAGCTTGGGACAGAACTCTGGAAACACCATATATTTT. Full variable domain (remainder filled in from reference TRBV5-1 and TRBJ1-3): KAGVTQTPRYLIKTRGQQVTLSCSPISGHRSVSWYQQTPGQGLQFLFEYFSETQRNKGNFPGRFSGRQFSNSRSEMNVSTLELGDSALYLCASSLGQNSGNTIYFGEGSWLTVV.